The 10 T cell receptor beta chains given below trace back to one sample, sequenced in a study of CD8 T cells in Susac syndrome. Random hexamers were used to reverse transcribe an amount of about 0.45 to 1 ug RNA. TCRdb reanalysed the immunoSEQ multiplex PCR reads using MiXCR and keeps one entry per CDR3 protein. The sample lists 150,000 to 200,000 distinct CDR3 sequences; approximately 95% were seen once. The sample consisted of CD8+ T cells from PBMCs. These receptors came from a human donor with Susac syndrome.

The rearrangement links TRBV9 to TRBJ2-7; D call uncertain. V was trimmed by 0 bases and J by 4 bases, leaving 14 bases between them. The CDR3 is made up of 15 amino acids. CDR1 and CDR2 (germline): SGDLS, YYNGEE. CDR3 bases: TGTGCCAGCAGCGTAGGCAGGTCCGTCGATTACGAGCAGTACTTC. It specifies CASSVGRSVDYEQYF.

The CDR3 is CASSQDESGIPSYEQYF. CDR3 in DNA: TGTGCCAGCAGCCAAGATGAGTCAGGGATTCCCTCCTACGAGCAGTACTTC. The V call is TRBV14, the J call TRBJ2-7; TRBD1 is a possible D gene (5 bases). The germline CDR1 and CDR2 sequences are SGHDN and FVKESK. V lost 0 bases and J 0 bases, leaving 15 bases between the germline ends. This CDR3 has 17 amino acids.

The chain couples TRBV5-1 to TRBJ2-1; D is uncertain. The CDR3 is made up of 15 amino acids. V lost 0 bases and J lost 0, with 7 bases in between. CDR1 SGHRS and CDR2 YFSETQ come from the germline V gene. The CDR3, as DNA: TGCGCCAGCAGCTTGGGGGTCGACTCCTACAATGAGCAGTTCTTC. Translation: CASSLGVDSYNEQFF.

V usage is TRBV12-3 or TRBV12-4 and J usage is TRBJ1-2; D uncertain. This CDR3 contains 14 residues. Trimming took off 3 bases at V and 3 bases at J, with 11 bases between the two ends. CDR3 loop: CASSFGSSDYGYTF. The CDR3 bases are TGTGCCAGCAGTTTTGGGAGTTCGGACTATGGCTACACCTTC.

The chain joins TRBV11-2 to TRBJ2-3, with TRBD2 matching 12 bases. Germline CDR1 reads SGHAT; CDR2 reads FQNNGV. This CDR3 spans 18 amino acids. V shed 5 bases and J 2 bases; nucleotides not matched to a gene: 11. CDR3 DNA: TGTGCCAGCAGCCCCAGCGGGAGACTAGCGGGGGTCACAGATACGCAGTATTTT. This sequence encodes CASSPSGRLAGVTDTQYF.

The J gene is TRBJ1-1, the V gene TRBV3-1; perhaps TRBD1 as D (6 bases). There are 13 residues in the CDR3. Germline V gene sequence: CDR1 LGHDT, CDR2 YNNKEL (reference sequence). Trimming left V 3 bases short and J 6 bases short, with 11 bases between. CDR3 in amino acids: CASSQRGAAEAFF. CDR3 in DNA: TGTGCCAGCAGCCAGAGGGGGGCTGCTGAAGCTTTCTTT.

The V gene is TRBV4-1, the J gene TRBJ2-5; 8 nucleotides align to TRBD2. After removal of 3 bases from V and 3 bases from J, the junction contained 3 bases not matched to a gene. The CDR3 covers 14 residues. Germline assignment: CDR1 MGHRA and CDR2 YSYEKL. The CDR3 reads CASSQSSGEETQYF. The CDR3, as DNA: TGCGCCAGCAGCCAGAGTAGCGGGGAAGAGACCCAGTACTTC.

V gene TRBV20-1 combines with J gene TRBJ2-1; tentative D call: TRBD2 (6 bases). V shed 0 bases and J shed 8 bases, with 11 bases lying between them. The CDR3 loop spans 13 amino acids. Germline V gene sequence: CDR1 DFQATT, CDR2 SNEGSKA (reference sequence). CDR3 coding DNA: TGCAGTGCTAGAGACCCCCCGGGGGATGAGCAGTTCTTC. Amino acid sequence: CSARDPPGDEQFF.

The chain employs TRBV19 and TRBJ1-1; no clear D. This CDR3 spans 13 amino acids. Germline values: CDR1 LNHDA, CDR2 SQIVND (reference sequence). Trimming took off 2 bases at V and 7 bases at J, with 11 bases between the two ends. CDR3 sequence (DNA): TGTGCCAGTAGTATATCACAACAGTATGAAGCTTTCTTT. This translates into CASSISQQYEAFF.

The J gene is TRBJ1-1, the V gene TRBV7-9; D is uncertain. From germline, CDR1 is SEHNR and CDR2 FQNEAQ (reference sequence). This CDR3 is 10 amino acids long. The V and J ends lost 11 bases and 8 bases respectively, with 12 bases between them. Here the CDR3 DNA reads TGTGCCCCAGGAAAGACCGAAGCTTTCTTT. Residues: CAPGKTEAFF.